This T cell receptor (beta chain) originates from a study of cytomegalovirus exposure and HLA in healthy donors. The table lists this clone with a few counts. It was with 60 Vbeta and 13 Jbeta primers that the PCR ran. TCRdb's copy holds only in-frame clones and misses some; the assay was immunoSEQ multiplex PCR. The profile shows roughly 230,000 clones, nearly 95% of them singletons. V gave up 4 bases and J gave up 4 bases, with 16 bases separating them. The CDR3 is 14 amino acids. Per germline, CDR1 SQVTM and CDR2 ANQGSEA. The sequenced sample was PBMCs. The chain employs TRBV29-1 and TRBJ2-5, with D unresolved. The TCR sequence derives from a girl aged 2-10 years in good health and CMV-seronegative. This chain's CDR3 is CSVVKHGRGETQYF. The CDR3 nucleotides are TGCAGCGTTGTCAAACACGGCCGCGGAGAGACCCAGTACTTC.